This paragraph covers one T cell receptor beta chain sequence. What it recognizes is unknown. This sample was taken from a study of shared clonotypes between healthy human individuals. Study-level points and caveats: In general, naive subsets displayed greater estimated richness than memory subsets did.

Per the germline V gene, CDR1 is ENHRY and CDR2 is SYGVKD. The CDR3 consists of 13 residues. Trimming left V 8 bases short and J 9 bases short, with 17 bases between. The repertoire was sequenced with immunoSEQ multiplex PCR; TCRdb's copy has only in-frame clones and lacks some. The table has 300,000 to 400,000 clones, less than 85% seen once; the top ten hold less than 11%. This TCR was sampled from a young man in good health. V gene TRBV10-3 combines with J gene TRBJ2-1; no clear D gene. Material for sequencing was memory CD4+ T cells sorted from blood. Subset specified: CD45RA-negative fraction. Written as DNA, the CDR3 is TGTGCCATCCTGAACATAGTGGGTAGTGAGCAGTTCTTC. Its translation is CAILNIVGSEQFF.